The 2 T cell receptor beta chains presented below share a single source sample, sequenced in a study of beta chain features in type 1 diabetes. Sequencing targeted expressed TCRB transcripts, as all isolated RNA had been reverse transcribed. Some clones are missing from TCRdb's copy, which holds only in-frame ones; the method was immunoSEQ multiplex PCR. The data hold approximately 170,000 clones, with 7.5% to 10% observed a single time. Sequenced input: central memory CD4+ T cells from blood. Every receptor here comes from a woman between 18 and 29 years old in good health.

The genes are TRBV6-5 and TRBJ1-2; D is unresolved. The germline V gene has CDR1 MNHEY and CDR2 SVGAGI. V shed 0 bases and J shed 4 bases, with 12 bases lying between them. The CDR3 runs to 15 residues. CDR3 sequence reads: CASSYSGDTSYGYTF. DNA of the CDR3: TGTGCCAGCAGTTACTCTGGCGACACTTCCTATGGCTACACCTTC.

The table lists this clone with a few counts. CDR3 DNA: TGTGCCTGGAGCGGGGGGGGCCTTGAAGCTTTCTTT. Protein: CAWSGGGLEAFF. The chain couples TRBV30 to TRBJ1-1, with TRBD1 as a possible D gene (6 bases). Germline CDR1 is GTSNPN and CDR2 is SVGIG (reference sequence). V lost 3 bases, J lost 7 bases, and 12 bases lay in between. This CDR3 is built from 12 residues.